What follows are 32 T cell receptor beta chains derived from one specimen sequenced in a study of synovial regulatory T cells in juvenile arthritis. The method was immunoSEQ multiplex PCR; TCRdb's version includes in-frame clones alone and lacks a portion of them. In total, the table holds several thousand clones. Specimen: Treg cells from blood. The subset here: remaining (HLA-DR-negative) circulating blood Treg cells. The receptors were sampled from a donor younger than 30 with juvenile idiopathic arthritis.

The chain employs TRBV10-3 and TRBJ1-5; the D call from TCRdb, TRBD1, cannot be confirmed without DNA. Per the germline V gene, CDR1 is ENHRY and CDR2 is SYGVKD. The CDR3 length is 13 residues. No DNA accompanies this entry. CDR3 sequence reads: CAISRDSDQPQHF.

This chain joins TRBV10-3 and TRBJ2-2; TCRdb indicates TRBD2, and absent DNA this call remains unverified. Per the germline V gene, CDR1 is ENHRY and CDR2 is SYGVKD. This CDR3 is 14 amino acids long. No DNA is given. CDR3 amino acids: CAIRGSGGTGELFF.

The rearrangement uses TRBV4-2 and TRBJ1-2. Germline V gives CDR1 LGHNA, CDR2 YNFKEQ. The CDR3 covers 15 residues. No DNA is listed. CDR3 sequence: CASSQGGGLDYGYTF.

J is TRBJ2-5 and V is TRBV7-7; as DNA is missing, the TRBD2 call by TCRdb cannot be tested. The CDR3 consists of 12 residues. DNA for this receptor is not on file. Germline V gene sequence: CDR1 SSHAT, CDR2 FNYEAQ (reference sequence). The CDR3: CASSLSGETQYF.

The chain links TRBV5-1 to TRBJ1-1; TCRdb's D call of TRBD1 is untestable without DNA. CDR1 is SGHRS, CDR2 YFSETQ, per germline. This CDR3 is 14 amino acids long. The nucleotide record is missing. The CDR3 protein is CASSWVGTRIEAFF.

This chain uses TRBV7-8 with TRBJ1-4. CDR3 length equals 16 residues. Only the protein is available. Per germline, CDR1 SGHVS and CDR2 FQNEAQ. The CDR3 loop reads CASSSTNPGKEGKLFF.

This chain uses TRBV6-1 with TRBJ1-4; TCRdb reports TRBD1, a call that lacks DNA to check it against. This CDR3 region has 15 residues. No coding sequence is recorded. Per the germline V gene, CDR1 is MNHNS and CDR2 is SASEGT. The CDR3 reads CASSRRTGGDEKLFF.

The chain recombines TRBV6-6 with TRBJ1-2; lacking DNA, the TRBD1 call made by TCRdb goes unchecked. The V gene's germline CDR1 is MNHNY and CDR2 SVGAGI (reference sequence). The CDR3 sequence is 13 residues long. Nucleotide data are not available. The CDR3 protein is CASSRGSNYGYTF.

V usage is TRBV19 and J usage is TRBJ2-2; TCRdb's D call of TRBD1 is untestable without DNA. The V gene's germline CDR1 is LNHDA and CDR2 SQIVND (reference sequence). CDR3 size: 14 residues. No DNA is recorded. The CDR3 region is CASGTGPNTGELFF.

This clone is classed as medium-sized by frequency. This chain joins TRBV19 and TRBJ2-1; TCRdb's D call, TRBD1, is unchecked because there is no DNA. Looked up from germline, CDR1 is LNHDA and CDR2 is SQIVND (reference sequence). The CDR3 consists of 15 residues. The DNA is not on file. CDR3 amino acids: CASSKRQDPYNEQFF.

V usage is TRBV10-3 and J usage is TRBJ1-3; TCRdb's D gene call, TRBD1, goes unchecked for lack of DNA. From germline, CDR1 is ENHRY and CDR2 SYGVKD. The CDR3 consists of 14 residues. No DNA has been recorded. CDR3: CAIRRGQAWDTIYF.

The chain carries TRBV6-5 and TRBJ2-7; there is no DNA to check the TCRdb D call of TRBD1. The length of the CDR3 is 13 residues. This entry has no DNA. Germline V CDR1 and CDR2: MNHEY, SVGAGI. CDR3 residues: CASSEDRAREQYF.

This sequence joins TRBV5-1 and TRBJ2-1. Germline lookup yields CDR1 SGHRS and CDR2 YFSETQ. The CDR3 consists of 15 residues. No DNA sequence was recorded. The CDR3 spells CASSFGMANYNEQFF.

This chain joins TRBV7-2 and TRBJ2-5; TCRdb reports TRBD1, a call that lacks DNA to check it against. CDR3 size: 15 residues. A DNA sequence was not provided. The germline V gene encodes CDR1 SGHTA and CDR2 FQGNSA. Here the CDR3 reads CASSLSRTAGETQYF.

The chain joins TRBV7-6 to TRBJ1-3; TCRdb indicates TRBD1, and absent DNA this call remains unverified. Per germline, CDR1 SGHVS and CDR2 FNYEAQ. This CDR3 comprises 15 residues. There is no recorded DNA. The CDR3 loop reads CASSPRDTTGNTIYF.

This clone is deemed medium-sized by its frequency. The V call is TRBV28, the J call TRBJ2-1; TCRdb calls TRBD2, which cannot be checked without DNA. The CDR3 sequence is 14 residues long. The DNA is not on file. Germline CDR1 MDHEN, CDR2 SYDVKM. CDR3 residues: CASSLLRGGNEQFF.

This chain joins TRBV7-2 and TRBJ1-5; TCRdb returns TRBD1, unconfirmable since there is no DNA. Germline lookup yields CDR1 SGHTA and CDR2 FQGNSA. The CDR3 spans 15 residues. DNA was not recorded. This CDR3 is CASSFATATGQPQHF.

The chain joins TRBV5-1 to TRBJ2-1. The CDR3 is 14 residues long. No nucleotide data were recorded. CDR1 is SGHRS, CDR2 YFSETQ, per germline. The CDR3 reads CASKLGGEYNEQFF.

The CDR3 sequence is CASSLVFGQGFMNTEAFF. This chain uses TRBV11-2 with TRBJ1-1; as DNA is missing, the TRBD1 call by TCRdb cannot be tested. The germline V gene encodes CDR1 SGHAT and CDR2 FQNNGV. This CDR3 has 18 residues. No DNA is given.

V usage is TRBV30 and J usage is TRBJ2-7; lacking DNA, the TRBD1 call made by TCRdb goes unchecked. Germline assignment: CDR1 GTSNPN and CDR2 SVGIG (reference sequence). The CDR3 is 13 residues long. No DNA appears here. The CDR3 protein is CAWTRGLNYEQYF.

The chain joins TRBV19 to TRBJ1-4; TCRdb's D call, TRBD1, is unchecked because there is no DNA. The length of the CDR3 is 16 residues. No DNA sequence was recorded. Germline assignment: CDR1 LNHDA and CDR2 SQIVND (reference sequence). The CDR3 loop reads CASSIDRGRSNEKLFF.

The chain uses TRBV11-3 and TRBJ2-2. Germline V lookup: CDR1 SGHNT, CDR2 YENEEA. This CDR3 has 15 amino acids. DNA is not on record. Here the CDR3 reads CASSSGRSNTGELFF.

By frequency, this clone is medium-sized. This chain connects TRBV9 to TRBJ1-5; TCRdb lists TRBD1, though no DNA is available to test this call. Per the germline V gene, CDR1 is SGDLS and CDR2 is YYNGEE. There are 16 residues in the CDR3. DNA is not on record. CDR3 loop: CASSGRQPHINQPQHF. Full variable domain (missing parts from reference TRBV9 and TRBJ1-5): DSGVTQTPKHLITATGQRVTLRCSPRSGDLSVYWYQQSLDQGLQFLIQYYNGEERAKGNILERFSAQQFPDLHSELNLSSLELGDSALYFCASSGRQPHINQPQHFGDGTRLSIL.

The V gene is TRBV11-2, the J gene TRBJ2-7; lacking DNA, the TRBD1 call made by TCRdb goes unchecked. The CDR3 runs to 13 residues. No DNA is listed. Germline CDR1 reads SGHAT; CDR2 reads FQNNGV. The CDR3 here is CASSLTGAYEQYF.

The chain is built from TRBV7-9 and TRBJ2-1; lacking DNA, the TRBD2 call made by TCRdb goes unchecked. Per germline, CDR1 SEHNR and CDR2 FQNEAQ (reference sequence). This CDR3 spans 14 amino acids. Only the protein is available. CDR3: CASTPRLASNEQFF.

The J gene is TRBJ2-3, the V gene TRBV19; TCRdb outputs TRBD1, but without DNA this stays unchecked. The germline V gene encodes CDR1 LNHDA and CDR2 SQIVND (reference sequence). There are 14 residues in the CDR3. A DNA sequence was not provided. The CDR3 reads CASRSSPGTGWWYF. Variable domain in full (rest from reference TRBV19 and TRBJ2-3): DGGITQSPKYLFRKEGQNVTLSCEQNLNHDAMYWYRQDPGQGLRLIYYSQIVNDFQKGDIAEGYSVSREKKESFPLTVTSAQKNPTAFYLCASRSSPGTGWWYFGPGTRLTVL.

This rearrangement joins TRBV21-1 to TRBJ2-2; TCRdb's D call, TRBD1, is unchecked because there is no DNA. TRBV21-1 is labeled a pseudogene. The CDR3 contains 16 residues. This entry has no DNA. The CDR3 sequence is CASSKKDRGGTGELFF.

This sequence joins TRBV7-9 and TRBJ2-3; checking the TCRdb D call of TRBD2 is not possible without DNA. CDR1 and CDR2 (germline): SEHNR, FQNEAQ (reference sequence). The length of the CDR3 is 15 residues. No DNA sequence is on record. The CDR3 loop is CASSSPGTYTDTQYF.

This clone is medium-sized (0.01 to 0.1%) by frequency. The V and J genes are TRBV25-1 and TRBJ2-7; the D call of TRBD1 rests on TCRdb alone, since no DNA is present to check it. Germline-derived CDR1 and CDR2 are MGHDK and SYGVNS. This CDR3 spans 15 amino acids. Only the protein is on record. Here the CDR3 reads CASSDPGQGAYEQYF.

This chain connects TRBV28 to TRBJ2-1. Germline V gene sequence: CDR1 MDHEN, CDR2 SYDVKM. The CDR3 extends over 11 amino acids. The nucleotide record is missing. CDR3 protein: CASSLANEQFF.

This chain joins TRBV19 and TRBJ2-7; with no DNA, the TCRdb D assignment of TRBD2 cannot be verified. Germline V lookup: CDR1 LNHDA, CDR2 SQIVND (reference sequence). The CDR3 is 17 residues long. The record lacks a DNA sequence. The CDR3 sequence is CASSIGLLAGWSYEQYF.

The CDR3 sequence is CASSLEAGNTEAFF. This chain connects TRBV18 to TRBJ1-1. Germline assignment: CDR1 KGHSH and CDR2 LQKENI. This CDR3 is built from 14 residues. No DNA sequence was recorded.